Detailed here is one T cell receptor beta chain. Its antigen is unidentified. This entry comes from a study of cytomegalovirus exposure and HLA in healthy donors. Study results and limitations: There were a few CMV-associated chains whose specificity for CMV antigens was confirmed in vitro. Rarity held for most TCR sequences, but there were some public TCRs that occurred in many donors.

Some clones are missing from TCRdb's copy, which holds only in-frame ones; the method was immunoSEQ multiplex PCR. This sample has 150,000 to 200,000 clones, with roughly nine tenths found just once. This TCR was sampled from a woman aged 30 to 39 in good health and CMV-seronegative. Sequencing used PBMCs.

CDR3 residues: CASTVGETQYF. The CDR3 DNA reads as TGTGCCAGCACGGTTGGAGAGACCCAGTACTTC. The chain recombines TRBV27 with TRBJ2-5; no clear D gene. With 7 bases removed from V and 4 bases from J, the gap between germline ends came to 7 bases. The CDR3 runs 11 residues. CDR1 MNHEY and CDR2 SMNVEV come from the germline V gene (reference sequence).